The 4 T cell receptor beta chains below were found in one sample sequenced in a study of vaccination and CD4 T cells after COVID-19. Treatment indicated: roughly 11-day PBMC culture with coronavirus spike peptide pools or control peptides (ViraFEST assay). Their cognate antigens are unknown. The Oncomine TCR Beta short-read assay sequenced DNA from cultured CD4+ T cells. From the PCR reads, TCRdb called clonotypes with MiXCR, one entry per CDR3 protein. The table includes roughly 28,000 distinct CDR3 sequences, around 64% detected once. The sample in question was CD4+ T cells from blood, cultured in vitro, obtained after SARS-CoV-2 vaccination. These receptor sequences come from a human donor who received a COVID-19 vaccine.

The rearrangement uses TRBV6-1 and TRBJ2-7; no clear D. The germline CDR1 and CDR2 sequences are MNHNS and SASEGT. Trimming left V 4 bases short and J 0 bases short, with 13 bases between. The CDR3 runs 15 residues. The CDR3 DNA reads as TGTGCCAGCAGTGTGGCGAGGACCCACTCCTACGAGCAGTACTTC. It translates to CASSVARTHSYEQYF.

The V gene is TRBV19, the J gene TRBJ1-1; D gene ambiguous. CDR3 length: 13 residues. Germline-derived CDR1 and CDR2 are LNHDA and SQIVND (reference sequence). Trimming removed 7 bases from V and 1 base from J, with 10 bases in between. CDR3 region: CASINTGNTEAFF. For the CDR3, the DNA is TGTGCCAGTATTAACACTGGGAACACTGAAGCTTTCTTT.

The chain is built from TRBV20-1 and TRBJ1-4; D gene ambiguous. The V gene's germline CDR1 is DFQATT and CDR2 SNEGSKA (reference sequence). V lost 1 base to trimming and J lost 4 bases, with 16 bases between them. The CDR3 has 16 amino acids. CDR3 DNA sequence: TGCAGTGCTAGAGGGTTTTCTGGTGAGGGTAATGAAAAACTGTTTTTT. Translation: CSARGFSGEGNEKLFF.

This clonotype has more than one count but fewer than ten. CDR3 bases: TGCGCCAGCAGCTTGGGACAGGATGCCCGGGGCTATGGCTACACCTTC. Its protein product is CASSLGQDARGYGYTF. The chain recombines TRBV5-1 with TRBJ1-2, with D possibly being TRBD1 (6 bases). This CDR3 is built from 16 residues. The V and J ends lost 0 bases and 4 bases respectively, with 16 bases between them. Looked up from germline, CDR1 is SGHRS and CDR2 is YFSETQ.